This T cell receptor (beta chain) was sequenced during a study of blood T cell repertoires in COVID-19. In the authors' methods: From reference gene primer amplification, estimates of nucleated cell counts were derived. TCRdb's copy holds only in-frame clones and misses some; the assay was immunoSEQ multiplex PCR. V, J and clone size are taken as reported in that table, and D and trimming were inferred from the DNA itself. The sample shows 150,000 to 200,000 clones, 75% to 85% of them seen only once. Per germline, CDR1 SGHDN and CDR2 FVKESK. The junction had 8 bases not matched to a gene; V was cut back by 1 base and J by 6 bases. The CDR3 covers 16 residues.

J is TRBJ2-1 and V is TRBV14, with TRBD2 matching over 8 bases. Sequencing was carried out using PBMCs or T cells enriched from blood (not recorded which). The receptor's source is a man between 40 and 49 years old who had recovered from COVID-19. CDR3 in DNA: TGTGCCAGCAGCCAAGTTAGGACGGGGGGGTTCAATGAGCAGTTCTTC. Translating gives CASSQVRTGGFNEQFF.